Listed below are T cell receptor beta chains from one sample, sequenced in a study of blood T cell repertoires in COVID-19. The data were produced by immunoSEQ multiplex PCR, yet TCRdb's version contains in-frame clones alone and is incomplete. This repertoire shows about 300,000 clones, around 90% found once; its top ten account for over 5%. Input material: peripheral blood. Receptors originate from a woman between 50 and 59 years old with COVID-19, enrolled during active disease. Each CDR3 is given with its conserved first and last residue. Each record gives: CDR3 protein, CDR3 DNA, clone size, V gene, D gene, J gene. A D gene is named only where the DNA matches it firmly. The size entry is marked missing in some rows and otherwise reads once, few, many or a size class.

CDR3aa: CASSEGTLTYNEQFF; CDR3nt: TGCGCCAGCAGCGAGGGGACTCTAACCTACAATGAGCAGTTCTTC; abundance: once; v_gene: TRBV5-1; d_gene: -; j_gene: TRBJ2-1
CDR3aa: CASSRLAREQYF; CDR3nt: TGTGCCAGCAGCCGACTAGCACGCGAGCAGTACTTC; abundance: -; v_gene: TRBV7-8; d_gene: TRBD2; j_gene: TRBJ2-7
CDR3aa: CASSSAGEWADTQYF; CDR3nt: TGTGCCAGCAGTTCCGCGGGAGAATGGGCAGATACGCAGTATTTT; abundance: -; v_gene: TRBV6-5; d_gene: TRBD2; j_gene: TRBJ2-3
CDR3aa: CASSPSVYNEQFF; CDR3nt: TGTGCCAGTAGCCCTTCGGTATACAATGAGCAGTTCTTC; abundance: -; v_gene: TRBV19; d_gene: -; j_gene: TRBJ2-1
CDR3aa: CASSPQNYNSPLHF; CDR3nt: TGTGCCAGCAGCCCGCAGAACTATAATTCACCCCTCCACTTT; abundance: -; v_gene: TRBV7-2; d_gene: -; j_gene: TRBJ1-6
CDR3aa: CASGQGRSNQPQHF; CDR3nt: TGTGCCAGCGGACAGGGGAGGAGCAATCAGCCCCAGCATTTT; abundance: -; v_gene: TRBV2; d_gene: TRBD1; j_gene: TRBJ1-5
CDR3aa: CAAGTSYNEQFF; CDR3nt: TGTGCCGCCGGGACTTCCTACAATGAGCAGTTCTTC; abundance: many; v_gene: TRBV10-3; d_gene: -; j_gene: TRBJ2-1
CDR3aa: CASRGRDTEAFF; CDR3nt: TGTGCCAGCAGGGGGCGAGATACTGAAGCTTTCTTT; abundance: -; v_gene: TRBV27; d_gene: -; j_gene: TRBJ1-1
CDR3aa: CASSLTGGTDTQYF; CDR3nt: TGTGCCAGCAGTCTCACAGGGGGCACAGATACGCAGTATTTT; abundance: -; v_gene: TRBV6-4; d_gene: TRBD1; j_gene: TRBJ2-3
CDR3aa: CAWRVRTGGGYGYTF; CDR3nt: TGTGCCTGGAGGGTCAGGACAGGGGGAGGCTATGGCTACACCTTC; abundance: -; v_gene: TRBV30; d_gene: TRBD1; j_gene: TRBJ1-2
CDR3aa: CASSEPGQGAYEQYF; CDR3nt: TGTGCCAGCAGTGAACCGGGACAGGGGGCTTACGAGCAGTACTTC; abundance: -; v_gene: TRBV6-1; d_gene: TRBD1; j_gene: TRBJ2-7
CDR3aa: CASSGIGADTQYF; CDR3nt: TGTGCCAGCAGCGGTATAGGGGCAGATACGCAGTATTTT; abundance: -; v_gene: TRBV7-3; d_gene: -; j_gene: TRBJ2-3
CDR3aa: CASSQFMNTEAFF; CDR3nt: TGTGCCAGCAGCCAATTTATGAACACTGAAGCTTTCTTT; abundance: -; v_gene: TRBV14; d_gene: -; j_gene: TRBJ1-1
CDR3aa: CASSVLYGGSLDTGELFF; CDR3nt: TGTGCCAGTAGTGTCCTTTACGGGGGTTCGTTGGACACCGGGGAGCTGTTTTTT; abundance: -; v_gene: TRBV19; d_gene: -; j_gene: TRBJ2-2
CDR3aa: CASSLGHTKNIQYF; CDR3nt: TGTGCCAGCAGCTTGGGACATACCAAAAACATTCAGTACTTC; abundance: -; v_gene: TRBV7-2; d_gene: -; j_gene: TRBJ2-4
CDR3aa: CASSLGEYEQYF; CDR3nt: TGCGCCAGCAGCTTAGGAGAGTACGAGCAGTACTTC; abundance: -; v_gene: TRBV5-1; d_gene: -; j_gene: TRBJ2-7
CDR3aa: CASTGGAGGYNEQFF; CDR3nt: TGCGCCAGCACCGGAGGGGCGGGAGGGTACAATGAGCAGTTCTTC; abundance: -; v_gene: TRBV5-1; d_gene: TRBD2; j_gene: TRBJ2-1
CDR3aa: CASSLDGLVF; CDR3nt: TGTGCCAGCAGCTTAGATGGGCTGGTCTTC; abundance: -; v_gene: TRBV11-2; d_gene: -; j_gene: TRBJ2-1
CDR3aa: CAWSEAGGFAFF; CDR3nt: TGTGCCTGGAGTGAGGCAGGGGGCTTTGCTTTCTTT; abundance: -; v_gene: TRBV30; d_gene: TRBD1; j_gene: TRBJ1-1
CDR3aa: CASSQGPEASLYEQYF; CDR3nt: TGCGCCAGCAGCCAAGGCCCCGAGGCTAGTTTGTACGAGCAGTACTTC; abundance: once; v_gene: TRBV4-3; d_gene: -; j_gene: TRBJ2-7
CDR3aa: CASRIAGGSTDTQYF; CDR3nt: TGTGCCAGTAGGATCGCGGGAGGGAGCACAGATACGCAGTATTTT; abundance: -; v_gene: TRBV19; d_gene: TRBD2; j_gene: TRBJ2-3
CDR3aa: CASSPLDRGGYTF; CDR3nt: TGTGCCAGCAGCCCCCTCGACAGGGGGGGCTACACCTTC; abundance: few; v_gene: TRBV7-8; d_gene: TRBD1; j_gene: TRBJ1-2
CDR3aa: CAWSVQDTEAFF; CDR3nt: TGTGCCTGGAGTGTACAGGACACTGAAGCTTTCTTT; abundance: -; v_gene: TRBV30; d_gene: -; j_gene: TRBJ1-1
CDR3aa: CASSSRDRGLYYGYTF; CDR3nt: TGTGCCAGCAGTTCCCGGGACAGGGGGCTTTACTATGGCTACACCTTC; abundance: -; v_gene: TRBV28; d_gene: TRBD1; j_gene: TRBJ1-2
CDR3aa: CASSYSEGGYTF; CDR3nt: TGTGCCAGCAGTTACTCGGAGGGAGGCTACACCTTC; abundance: -; v_gene: TRBV6-5; d_gene: -; j_gene: TRBJ1-2
CDR3aa: CASSEGGYTEAFF; CDR3nt: TGTGCCAGCAGTGAAGGAGGATACACTGAAGCTTTCTTT; abundance: -; v_gene: TRBV25-1; d_gene: -; j_gene: TRBJ1-1
CDR3aa: CASSTSDILATVRQYF; CDR3nt: TGTGCCAGTTCCACCTCCGACATACTGGCGACGGTCAGGCAGTACTTC; abundance: -; v_gene: TRBV19; d_gene: -; j_gene: TRBJ2-7
CDR3aa: CASFRDKAYEQYF; CDR3nt: TGTGCCAGTTTCCGGGACAAGGCCTACGAGCAGTACTTC; abundance: -; v_gene: TRBV2; d_gene: -; j_gene: TRBJ2-7
CDR3aa: CASQANSNEKLFF; CDR3nt: TGTGCCAGCCAGGCCAACTCTAATGAAAAACTGTTTTTT; abundance: -; v_gene: TRBV25-1; d_gene: -; j_gene: TRBJ1-4
CDR3aa: CASSLQGIYGYTF; CDR3nt: TGCGCCAGCAGCCTACAGGGAATCTATGGCTACACCTTC; abundance: -; v_gene: TRBV4-1; d_gene: -; j_gene: TRBJ1-2
CDR3aa: CASSQLAGNNYNEQFF; CDR3nt: TGTGCCAGCTCGCAACTAGCGGGTAATAATTACAATGAGCAGTTCTTC; abundance: -; v_gene: TRBV18; d_gene: TRBD2; j_gene: TRBJ2-1
CDR3aa: CASSLIGQGEYEQYF; CDR3nt: TGTGCCAGCAGCTTAATCGGGCAGGGGGAGTACGAGCAGTACTTC; abundance: -; v_gene: TRBV7-2; d_gene: TRBD1; j_gene: TRBJ2-7
CDR3aa: CASSLDTDNSPLHF; CDR3nt: TGTGCCAGCAGCCTCGACACGGATAATTCACCCCTCCACTTT; abundance: -; v_gene: TRBV7-9; d_gene: -; j_gene: TRBJ1-6
CDR3aa: CASSQTTWRDLSSYEQYF; CDR3nt: TGTGCCAGCAGCCAGACAACGTGGCGGGACCTAAGCTCCTACGAGCAGTACTTC; abundance: -; v_gene: TRBV7-3; d_gene: -; j_gene: TRBJ2-7
CDR3aa: CASSLGTLQETQYF; CDR3nt: TGTGCCAGCAGTTTAGGGACTTTACAAGAGACCCAGTACTTC; abundance: -; v_gene: TRBV28; d_gene: -; j_gene: TRBJ2-5
CDR3aa: CAISESPWTDSYEQYF; CDR3nt: TGTGCCATCAGTGAGTCGCCCTGGACAGACAGCTACGAGCAGTACTTC; abundance: few; v_gene: TRBV10-3; d_gene: -; j_gene: TRBJ2-7
CDR3aa: CASSRGLNTEAFF; CDR3nt: TGTGCCAGCAGCAGGGGACTTAACACTGAAGCTTTCTTT; abundance: -; v_gene: TRBV11-3; d_gene: -; j_gene: TRBJ1-1
CDR3aa: CASSQEWRGGLRF; CDR3nt: TGTGCCAGCAGCCAAGAATGGCGGGGCGGCCTTCGATTC; abundance: -; v_gene: TRBV3-1/TRBV3-2; d_gene: -; j_gene: TRBJ2-7
CDR3aa: CASSERNPTGGEYGYTF; CDR3nt: TGTGCCAGCAGTGAACGGAATCCGACAGGGGGCGAGTATGGCTACACCTTC; abundance: -; v_gene: TRBV2; d_gene: TRBD1; j_gene: TRBJ1-2
CDR3aa: CASSSQGGTGELFF; CDR3nt: TGTGCCAGCAGCTCCCAAGGGGGCACCGGGGAGCTGTTTTTT; abundance: -; v_gene: TRBV5-5; d_gene: -; j_gene: TRBJ2-2
CDR3aa: CASRFGGGGDEKLFF; CDR3nt: TGTGCCAGCAGGTTTGGCGGCGGCGGGGATGAAAAACTGTTTTTT; abundance: -; v_gene: TRBV2; d_gene: -; j_gene: TRBJ1-4